This TCR beta chain was captured by sequencing in a study of cytomegalovirus exposure and HLA in healthy donors. Everyone who donated was a healthy bone marrow donor. 60 Vbeta and 13 Jbeta primers were used in PCR. Repertoires were generated with immunoSEQ multiplex PCR, while TCRdb's copy carries only in-frame clones and drops some. The table has more than 80,000 clones, around 77% seen once; the top ten hold over 15%. Findings and limits, study-wide: Some TCR beta chains (164 of them) were listed as cytomegalovirus-associated.

This clone counts as medium-sized. Its specificity is not known. Specimen: PBMCs. The TCR comes from a woman aged 55-75 years in good health and CMV-seropositive.

The CDR3 DNA is TGTGCCAGCAGCCATCCGGGAGCCTATGGCTACACCTTC. Protein: CASSHPGAYGYTF. The chain employs TRBV5-8 and TRBJ1-2; D is ambiguous. V was clipped by 4 bases and J by 4 bases, with 11 bases between them. The CDR3 totals 13 residues. Germline CDR1 reads SGHTS; CDR2 reads YDEGEE.